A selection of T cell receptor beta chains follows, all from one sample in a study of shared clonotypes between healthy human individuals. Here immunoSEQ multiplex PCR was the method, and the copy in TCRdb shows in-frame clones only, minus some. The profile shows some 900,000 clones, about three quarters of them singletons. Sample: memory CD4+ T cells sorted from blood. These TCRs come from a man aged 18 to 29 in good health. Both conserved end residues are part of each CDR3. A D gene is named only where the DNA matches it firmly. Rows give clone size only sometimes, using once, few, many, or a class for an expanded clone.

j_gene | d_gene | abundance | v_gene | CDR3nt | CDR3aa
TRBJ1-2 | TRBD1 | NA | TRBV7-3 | TGTGCCAGCAGTCGGGACAGGGACGCCTATGGCTACACCTTC | CASSRDRDAYGYTF
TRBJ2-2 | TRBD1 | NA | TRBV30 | TGTGCCTGGAGTGCGGGCAGGGGGCAGATAGTCTACACCGGGGAGCTGTTTTTT | CAWSAGRGQIVYTGELFF
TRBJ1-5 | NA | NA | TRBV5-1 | TGCGCCAGCAGCCCTTTTCCAGGGAACAATCAGCCCCAGCATTTT | CASSPFPGNNQPQHF
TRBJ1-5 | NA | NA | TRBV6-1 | TGTGCCAGCAGTGAAGACCGGATGGCCTTCAATCAGCCCCAGCATTTT | CASSEDRMAFNQPQHF
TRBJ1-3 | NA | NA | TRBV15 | TGTGCCACCAGCAGAGAGACGGCGCCTGGAAACACCATATATTTT | CATSRETAPGNTIYF
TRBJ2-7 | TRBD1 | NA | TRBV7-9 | TGTGCCAGCAGCCCGGGACAGGGGGCAGCCTACGAGCAGTACTTC | CASSPGQGAAYEQYF
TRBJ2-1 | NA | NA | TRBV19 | TGTGCCAGTAGTATAGACAGGGGCTACAATGAGCAGTTCTTC | CASSIDRGYNEQFF
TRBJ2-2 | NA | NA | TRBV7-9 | TGTGCCAGCAGCTTATTCGGTAGCACCGGGGAGCTGTTTTTT | CASSLFGSTGELFF
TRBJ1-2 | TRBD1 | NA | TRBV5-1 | TGCGCCAGCAGCAATACCGGACAGGAAGGGGAATATGGCTACACCTTC | CASSNTGQEGEYGYTF
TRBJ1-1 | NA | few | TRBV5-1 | TGCGCCAGCAGCGGTACAGGGATAGGAAACACTGAAGCTTTCTTT | CASSGTGIGNTEAFF
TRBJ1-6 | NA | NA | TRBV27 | TGTGCCAGCAGTTTCAAGGGGTACGAGTATAATTCACCCCTCCACTTT | CASSFKGYEYNSPLHF
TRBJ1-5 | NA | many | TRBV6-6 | TGTGCCAGCACCGCAGGGGTGGATAGCAATCAGCCCCAGCATTTT | CASTAGVDSNQPQHF
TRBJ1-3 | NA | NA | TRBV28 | TGTGCCAGCAGTCCAACGCTGGGTACTCGGGGCACCATATATTTT | CASSPTLGTRGTIYF
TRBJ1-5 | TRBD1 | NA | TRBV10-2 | TGCGCCAGCCAGGACAGGGGTAATCAGCCCCAGCATTTT | CASQDRGNQPQHF
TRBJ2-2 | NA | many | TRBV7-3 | TGTGCCAGCAGCTTTGATATAACCGGGGAGCTGTTTTTT | CASSFDITGELFF
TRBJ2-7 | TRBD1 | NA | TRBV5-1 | TGCGCCAGCAGCTGGGACCTAGACAGGGCCCCCTACGAGCAGTACTTC | CASSWDLDRAPYEQYF
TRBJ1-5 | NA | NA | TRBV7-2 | TGTGCCAGCAGCTCCAACGGGGGGGGGCCCCAGCATTTT | CASSSNGGGPQHF
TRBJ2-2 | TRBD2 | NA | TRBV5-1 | TGCGCCAGCAGCTTGTTAGCGGGGAGCACCGGGGAGCTGTTTTTT | CASSLLAGSTGELFF
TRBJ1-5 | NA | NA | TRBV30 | TGTGCCTGGAGTGCATCTCCTGGGCCCCAGCATTTT | CAWSASPGPQHF
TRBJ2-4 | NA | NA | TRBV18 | TGTGCCAGCTCACCAACGTCTCCCCATAGGGGATGGGCCAAAAACATTCAGTACTTC | CASSPTSPHRGWAKNIQYF
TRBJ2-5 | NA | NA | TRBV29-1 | TGCAGCGTTGAAGTGACTGGGGGGTACCAAGAGACCCAGTACTTC | CSVEVTGGYQETQYF
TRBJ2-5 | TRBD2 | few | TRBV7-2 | TGTGCCAGCAGCTTAGATATCGGGAGGGCCGTGGAGACCCAGTACTTC | CASSLDIGRAVETQYF
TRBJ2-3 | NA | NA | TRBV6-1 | TGTGCCAGCAGTGGGAGCACAGATACGCAGTATTTT | CASSGSTDTQYF
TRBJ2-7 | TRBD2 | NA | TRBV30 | TGTGCCTGGAGATCAAGCGGGGCCCTTGGCGAGCAGTACTTC | CAWRSSGALGEQYF